A selection of T cell receptor beta chains follows, all from one sample in a study of T cells in localized non-small cell lung cancer. TCRdb's copy holds only in-frame clones and misses some; the assay was immunoSEQ multiplex PCR. The table lists 30,000 to 35,000 clones, about 89% of them singletons. Sample: peripheral blood, taken before any cancer treatment. Source of these receptors: a female donor older than 55 with stage I lung adenocarcinoma. CDR3s include the opening cysteine and the closing phenylalanine or tryptophan. Each record gives: CDR3 protein, V gene, J gene.

CATSRDLGSGNTIYF	TRBV15	TRBJ1-3
CASSQSLISTDTQYF	TRBV4-1	TRBJ2-3
CSVEKRGYYGYTF	TRBV29-1	TRBJ1-2
CASSRTGIYNEQFF	TRBV5-1	TRBJ2-1
CASSPNPNTEAFF	TRBV18	TRBJ1-1
CASSRQPSNEQFF	TRBV28	TRBJ2-1
CATALADLAKNIQYF	TRBV28	TRBJ2-4
CASSEVNGPDTQYF	TRBV6-1	TRBJ2-3
CASSRGSGKGTQYF	TRBV7-2	TRBJ2-3
CASSWDRGRADTQYF	TRBV7-2	TRBJ2-3
CASSLLAGLLSTNEKLFF	TRBV5-8	TRBJ1-4
CASSFSGGTYNEQFF	TRBV7-3	TRBJ2-1
CASSLGTGRYIQYF	TRBV7-2	TRBJ2-4
CASSVGIGDRGGDGYTF	TRBV9	TRBJ1-2
CASSVGRTGAYEQYF	TRBV9	NA
CASSGGTGVGLDTGELFF	TRBV6-1	TRBJ2-2
CASSLAGQNTGELFF	TRBV5-1	TRBJ2-2
CASSYNRAAEAFF	TRBV6-5	TRBJ1-1
CASSLVGEYEQYF	TRBV5-1	TRBJ2-7
CASSHLAGETQYF	TRBV4-3	TRBJ2-5
CASKVGLADYEQYF	TRBV27	TRBJ2-7